Sequencing of this T cell receptor (beta chain) was carried out in a study of cytomegalovirus exposure and HLA in healthy donors. Study summary: One earlier analysis, a look at 150 million to 200 million T cells, found about 110 million unique TCR beta sequences. General study points: Published work reported that the classifier diagnosed cytomegalovirus status with high specificity and sensitivity. Associated with HLA alleles at 0.05 false discovery rate in a later analysis were 16,951 TCR beta sequences.

PCR amplification relied on 60 Vbeta primers (plus 13 Jbeta primers). Original analysis: A later analysis tallied approximately 87 million unique TCR beta chains, 9 million to 12 million of them shared. This table comes from immunoSEQ multiplex PCR, and its TCRdb copy is limited to in-frame clones, with some not included. V, J and clone size reflect that table, while D and trimming were determined from the DNA. The sample comprises 100,000 or so clones, about four fifths of which are singletons, and approximately 1.3% rests with the top ten. CDR3 length equals 13 residues. Trimming removed 4 bases from V and 4 bases from J; junction bases left unmatched: 3. The germline gives CDR1 GTSNPN, CDR2 SVGIG (reference sequence). In its sample, this clone was seen a few times. The antigen is undetermined.

This rearrangement joins TRBV30 to TRBJ2-2; TRBD1 agrees at 7 bases. Source material: PBMCs. The source of this sequence is a man aged 25 to 40 in good health and CMV-seronegative. CDR3 loop: CAWIPGGTGELFF. CDR3 bases: TGTGCCTGGATCCCAGGGGGCACCGGGGAGCTGTTTTTT.